The 25 T cell receptor beta chains below all came from one sample that was sequenced in a study of blood T cells in healthy people across ages. Alongside a J-beta primer mix, a sample-barcoded 5' primer served in a second PCR lasting roughly 7 to 12 cycles. TCRdb itself ran the 5' RACE reads through MiXCR, one entry per CDR3 protein. The table has about 720,000 distinct CDR3 sequences, about a fifth seen once; the top ten hold around a fifth. The sequencing input was blood. The receptors stem from a man aged 70 or older in good health.

In this sample, this clonotype turned up a few times. The J gene is TRBJ1-1, the V gene TRBV20-1, with TRBD1 matching over 7 bases. The J segment lost 1 base and the V segment lost 6 bases, leaving 5 bases of the junction unmatched. The CDR3 sequence is 13 residues long. Looked up from germline, CDR1 is DFQATT and CDR2 is SNEGSKA (reference sequence). For the CDR3, the DNA is TGCAGTGCACCGGACAGGAGGAACACTGAAGCTTTCTTT. It specifies CSAPDRRNTEAFF.

There are a few counts of this clonotype. The chain joins TRBV6-5 to TRBJ2-5; D is unresolved. Deletions cut 6 bases from V and 2 bases from J, with 16 bases between. CDR1 and CDR2 (germline): MNHEY, SVGAGI. The CDR3 has 15 amino acids. The DNA of the CDR3 is TGTGCCAGCAGGGCCTCCGCGACAAGACAAGAGACCCAGTACTTC. Translation gives CASRASATRQETQYF.

The J gene is TRBJ2-5, the V gene TRBV7-7; TRBD1 matches at 8 bases. CDR3 length equals 15 residues. Losses at the gene ends were 1 base for V and 4 bases for J; bases not matched to a gene: 5. Germline assignment: CDR1 SSHAT and CDR2 FNYEAQ (reference sequence). The CDR3 DNA is TGTGCCAGCAGCTTAGAGGACAGGGTAGGAGAGACCCAGTACTTC. It translates to CASSLEDRVGETQYF.

This clonotype was observed a few times. The chain has TRBV20-1 and TRBJ2-5; D is possibly TRBD2 (7 bases). The J call is uncertain, as TRBJ2-1 better fits the DNA end. The CDR3 runs to 11 residues. Germline V lookup: CDR1 DFQATT, CDR2 SNEGSKA (reference sequence). CDR3 nucleotide sequence: TGCAGTGCCAGGAGGGGGGGAAGGCAGTTCTTC. Protein: CSARRGGRQFF.

This clonotype was counted a few times. The chain uses TRBV5-1 and TRBJ2-5, with TRBD2 as a possible D gene (6 bases). The CDR3 is 12 residues long. In germline, CDR1 is SGHRS, CDR2 YFSETQ. Trimming cost V 4 bases and J 5 bases, with 9 bases left between them. The CDR3 coding sequence is TGCGCCAGCAGCCGGGAGCGGGAGACCCAGTACTTC. This codes for CASSRERETQYF.

This clonotype was seen repeatedly, ten times or more. One junction end does not reproduce the germline sequence, and a read error may be involved. The chain combines TRBV5-1 with TRBJ2-1; the D is unclear. This CDR3 has 15 residues. The germline V gene encodes CDR1 SGHRS and CDR2 YFSETQ. The CDR3 sequence: CASSLEGNSYNEQFF. In DNA, the CDR3 is TGTGCCAGCAGCTTGGAAGGGAACTCCTACAATGAGCAGTTCTTC.

Only a few counts were recorded for this clonotype. Being one base from a much bigger clone, this may be a read error. The CDR3 sequence is CASSFKAEGYAF. Here the CDR3 DNA reads TGTGCCAGCAGCTTCAAAGCAGAGGGCTACGCCTTC. The chain has TRBV7-9 and TRBJ1-2; D gene unclear. Germline CDR1 SEHNR, CDR2 FQNEAQ (reference sequence). This CDR3 is 12 amino acids long.

The chain uses TRBV29-1 and TRBJ2-6; the D gene is possibly TRBD1 (6 bases). Germline loops: CDR1 SQVTM, CDR2 ANQGSEA. The CDR3 has 14 residues. V was cut by 7 bases and J by 1 base, with 11 bases left in between. CDR3 nucleotides: TGCAGCGCCGCAGGGGAATCTGGGGCCAACGTCCTGACTTTC. Protein product: CSAAGESGANVLTF.

CDR3 DNA sequence: TGCAGCGTTGACGGCCAGGGGATGACTGAAGCTTTCTTT. Translated: CSVDGQGMTEAFF. This chain connects TRBV29-1 to TRBJ1-1; weak D call: TRBD1 (6 bases). Per germline, CDR1 SQVTM and CDR2 ANQGSEA. V was shortened by 3 bases and J by 5 bases, with 13 bases between the two germline ends. The CDR3 length is 13 residues.

This clonotype appeared a few times. The chain joins TRBV20-1 to TRBJ1-1, with no clear D. The CDR3 consists of 13 residues. CDR1 DFQATT and CDR2 SNEGSKA come from the germline V gene (reference sequence). V shed 4 bases and J shed 5 bases, with 14 bases lying between them. CDR3 sequence reads: CSAKRPGGTEAFF. The CDR3 nucleotides read TGCAGTGCTAAAAGACCGGGAGGGACTGAAGCTTTCTTT.

This clonotype came up a few times. The genes are TRBV20-1 and TRBJ2-5; no definite D call. The germline CDR1 and CDR2 sequences are DFQATT and SNEGSKA (reference sequence). Trimming took 3 bases from V and 5 from J, leaving 10 bases between them. CDR3 length equals 12 residues. The CDR3 here is CSASPADETQYF. The CDR3 nucleotides are TGCAGTGCTAGCCCTGCTGACGAGACCCAGTACTTC.

This clonotype came up a few times. The gene calls are TRBV7-9 and TRBJ2-1; 7 bases fit TRBD2. The trim removed 3 bases at V and 2 bases at J, leaving 4 bases unmatched. The CDR3 is 15 amino acids. The V gene's germline CDR1 is SEHNR and CDR2 FQNEAQ (reference sequence). CDR3 coding DNA: TGTGCCAGCAGCTTCGAGCGGGGAGCCTACAATGAGCAGTTCTTC. Translating gives CASSFERGAYNEQFF.

The chain couples TRBV20-1 to TRBJ2-2; 11 bases are a match to TRBD2. The CDR3 runs to 16 residues. Per germline, CDR1 DFQATT and CDR2 SNEGSKA (reference sequence). The V gene end was trimmed by 1 base and the J gene end by 3 bases; junction bases not matched to a gene: 4. The CDR3 region is CSARGPLAGDTGELFF. DNA of the CDR3: TGCAGTGCTAGAGGCCCACTAGCGGGAGACACCGGGGAGCTGTTTTTT.

In its sample, this clonotype was seen a few times. The germline gene is not matched at one end of the junction; a read error may be the cause. The rearrangement joins TRBV7-9 to TRBJ1-2, with 7 bases identical to TRBD1. The germline V gene has CDR1 SEHNR and CDR2 FQNEAQ (reference sequence). CDR3 size: 14 residues. Here the CDR3 reads CTSSLGTVVDGYTF. CDR3 coding DNA: TGTACCAGCAGCCTGGGGACAGTGGTTGATGGCTACACCTTC.

This sequence joins TRBV4-1 and TRBJ1-5; 8 bases are a match to TRBD1. The CDR3 covers 15 residues. The V gene end was trimmed by 1 base and the J gene end by 5 bases; junction bases not matched to a gene: 4. CDR1 is MGHRA and CDR2 is YSYEKL in the germline V gene. CDR3 nucleotides: TGCGCCAGCAGCCAAGGGGACAGGAGACATCAGCCCCAGCATTTT. It encodes CASSQGDRRHQPQHF.

The genes are TRBV20-1 and TRBJ2-5; D gene unclear. The length of the CDR3 is 13 residues. CDR1 and CDR2 from the germline V gene are DFQATT and SNEGSKA (reference sequence). Deletions cut 0 bases from V and 7 bases from J, with 12 bases between. CDR3 amino acids: CSARDRQLGTQYF. In DNA, the CDR3 is TGCAGTGCTAGAGATCGACAACTGGGGACCCAGTACTTC.

This clonotype appeared a few times. The gene calls are TRBV6-2 or TRBV6-3 and TRBJ2-1; TRBD2 aligns across 9 bases. Losses at the gene ends were 3 bases for V and 3 bases for J; bases not matched to a gene: 6. In germline, CDR1 is MNHEY, CDR2 SVGEGT. This CDR3 is built from 16 residues. This CDR3 reads CASSYLAGTGYNEQFF. CDR3 coding DNA: TGTGCCAGCAGTTATCTAGCGGGGACCGGCTACAATGAGCAGTTCTTC.

This clonotype was recorded at least ten times. This chain joins TRBV20-1 and TRBJ1-4; D may be TRBD1 (5 bases). Germline assignment: CDR1 DFQATT and CDR2 SNEGSKA (reference sequence). CDR3 length: 13 residues. The V end was cut by 1 base, the J end by 8 bases, with 11 bases between. CDR3 protein: CSARVRRGEKLFF. CDR3 bases: TGCAGTGCTAGAGTGAGAAGGGGCGAAAAACTGTTTTTT.

The chain recombines TRBV12-3 or TRBV12-4 with TRBJ2-1, with 12 bases aligning to TRBD2. V trimming: 6 bases; J trimming: 8 bases; junction bases outside the gene matches: 8. The CDR3 length is 15 residues. CDR3 sequence: CASRETSGRVYEQFF. The DNA for the CDR3 is TGTGCCAGCAGAGAGACTAGCGGGAGAGTGTATGAGCAGTTCTTC.

The chain has TRBV19 and TRBJ1-1; D may be TRBD1 (5 bases). CDR1 is LNHDA and CDR2 is SQIVND in the germline V gene (reference sequence). V lost 6 bases to trimming and J lost 11 bases, with 22 bases between them. The CDR3 totals 14 residues. This CDR3 is CASRPTPQGGYAFF. In DNA form, the CDR3 reads TGTGCCAGTAGGCCAACCCCGCAGGGAGGATACGCTTTCTTT.

This rearrangement joins TRBV12-3 or TRBV12-4 to TRBJ1-2; 7 bases agree with TRBD1. The J segment lost 1 base and the V segment lost 6 bases, leaving 17 bases of the junction unmatched. This CDR3 spans 18 amino acids. The CDR3 loop reads CASRGTGVNMKINYGYTF. For the CDR3, the DNA is TGTGCCAGCAGGGGAACAGGGGTCAACATGAAGATTAACTATGGCTACACCTTC.

This chain joins TRBV3-1 and TRBJ1-1, with D possibly matching TRBD1 (5 bases). Germline V gene data show CDR1 as LGHDT and CDR2 as YNNKEL (reference sequence). V dropped 7 bases and J dropped 2 bases, with 11 bases sitting between them. The CDR3 has 13 residues. The CDR3 sequence is CASTRGDNTEAFF. The CDR3 bases are TGTGCCAGCACCCGGGGGGACAACACTGAAGCTTTCTTT.

The chain links TRBV12-3 or TRBV12-4 to TRBJ2-7, with 7 bases identical to TRBD2. V lost 7 bases and J lost 7; bases outside the gene matches: 10. The CDR3 has 13 amino acids. DNA of the CDR3: TGTGCCAGCACCCCGGGGGGAGGGAAAGAGCAGTACTTC. It translates to CASTPGGGKEQYF.

The V gene is TRBV18, the J gene TRBJ2-3; possible D gene TRBD2, 6 bases. Germline V gene sequence: CDR1 KGHSH, CDR2 LQKENI. The CDR3 contains 16 residues. The V end lost 2 bases, the J end lost 2 bases, and 14 bases lay between the germline ends. CDR3: CASSPIPGDITDTQYF. Here the CDR3 DNA reads TGTGCCAGCTCACCAATCCCGGGGGATATCACAGATACGCAGTATTTT.

The CDR3 DNA follows: TGTGCCAGCAGCCGTCTAGCGGGAGGGGTAGATACGCAGTATTTT. This translates into CASSRLAGGVDTQYF. This chain links TRBV5-5 with TRBJ2-3; 12 nucleotides agree with TRBD2. V lost 4 bases to trimming and J lost 5 bases; unmatched junction nucleotides: 5. CDR1 is SGHKS, CDR2 YYEKEE, per germline (reference sequence). The CDR3 length is 15 residues. The whole variable domain, filled in from reference TRBV5-5 and TRBJ2-3, reads DAGVTQSPTHLIKTRGQQVTLRCSPISGHKSVSWYQQVLGQGPQFIFQYYEKEERGRGNFPDRFSARQFPNYSSELNVNALLLGDSALYLCASSRLAGGVDTQYFGPGTRLTVL.